What follows are 18 T cell receptor beta chains derived from one specimen sequenced in a study of T cells in localized non-small cell lung cancer. Assay: immunoSEQ multiplex PCR; the TCRdb copy retains only in-frame clones and omits some. The data show more than 35,000 clones, more than 90% seen once. The sample here was peripheral blood, taken before any cancer treatment. These TCRs come from a female donor over 55 with stage I lung adenocarcinoma.

This chain uses TRBV29-1 with TRBJ2-2; the match to TRBD2 covers 10 bases. The CDR3 contains 14 residues. Germline CDR1 SQVTM, CDR2 ANQGSEA. With 7 bases clipped from V and 5 bases from J, the junction kept 7 bases outside the gene matches. The DNA for the CDR3 is TGCAGCGCAAGGACTAGCGGACTTACCGGGGAGCTGTTTTTT. Its translation is CSARTSGLTGELFF.

The chain joins TRBV25-1 to TRBJ1-2, with D possibly being TRBD1 (6 bases). Between the trimmed V and J ends, which lost 3 bases and 5 bases, there was a span of 10 bases. Germline V CDR1 and CDR2: MGHDK, SYGVNS. The CDR3 is 13 residues long. The CDR3 DNA follows: TGTGCCAGCAGTGATAGGGGGAATTATGGCTACACCTTC. Translating it yields CASSDRGNYGYTF.

The rearrangement links TRBV18 to TRBJ2-7; D is undetermined. The CDR3 contains 14 residues. Trimming took 4 bases from V and 5 from J, leaving 15 bases between them. CDR1 is KGHSH and CDR2 is LQKENI in the germline V gene. In nucleotides, the CDR3 is TGTGCCAGCTCACTAGCCGGGTCGAAAGACGAGCAGTACGTC. Its protein product is CASSLAGSKDEQYV.

This chain links TRBV5-1 with TRBJ1-5; D not resolved. CDR1 and CDR2 (germline): SGHRS, YFSETQ. V lost 0 bases and J 0 bases, leaving 4 bases between the germline ends. The CDR3 is 14 residues long. As DNA, the CDR3 is TGCGCCAGCAGCTTGGCCGGTAGCAATCAGCCCCAGCATTTT. This sequence encodes CASSLAGSNQPQHF. The full variable domain, with the rest looked up from reference TRBV5-1 and TRBJ1-5, is KAGVTQTPRYLIKTRGQQVTLSCSPISGHRSVSWYQQTPGQGLQFLFEYFSETQRNKGNFPGRFSGRQFSNSRSEMNVSTLELGDSALYLCASSLAGSNQPQHFGDGTRLSIL.

This rearrangement joins TRBV7-9 to TRBJ1-6; the D is unclear. V was pared by 5 bases and J by 11 bases, with 13 bases between. Per the germline V gene, CDR1 is SEHNR and CDR2 is FQNEAQ (reference sequence). The CDR3 sequence is 13 residues long. Here the CDR3 DNA reads TGTGCCAGCAGCATAGGAGCCCAGACACCCCTCCACTTT. Protein product: CASSIGAQTPLHF. Complete variable domain (other parts from reference TRBV7-9 and TRBJ1-6): DTGVSQNPRHKITKRGQNVTFRCDPISEHNRLYWYRQTLGQGPEFLTYFQNEAQLEKSRLLSDRFSAERPKGSFSTLEIQRTEQGDSAMYLCASSIGAQTPLHFGNGTRLTVT.

This clone came up once. The chain combines TRBV6-5 with TRBJ2-2, with D perhaps TRBD1 (6 bases). This CDR3 is 14 amino acids long. The germline V gene has CDR1 MNHEY and CDR2 SVGAGI. Trimming cost V 2 bases and J 4 bases, with 8 bases left between them. The CDR3 sequence: CASSYRQVTGELFF. The DNA of the CDR3 is TGTGCCAGCAGTTACAGACAGGTCACCGGGGAGCTGTTTTTT.

This sequence joins TRBV5-1 and TRBJ1-6; 9 bases are a match to TRBD1. The CDR3 totals 17 residues. V trimming: 0 bases; J trimming: 10 bases; junction bases outside the gene matches: 11. CDR1 is SGHRS, CDR2 YFSETQ, per germline. CDR3 loop: CASSLGPPGTGWSPLHF. CDR3 DNA: TGCGCCAGCAGCTTGGGCCCCCCCGGGACAGGGTGGTCACCCCTCCACTTT.

The rearrangement uses TRBV2 and TRBJ2-6; no clear D. V was pared by 4 bases and J by 4 bases, with 8 bases between. Germline-derived CDR1 and CDR2 are SNHLY and FYNNEI. The CDR3 spans 14 residues. Here the CDR3 reads CASSVRSGANVLTF. DNA for the CDR3: TGTGCCAGCAGTGTACGATCGGGGGCCAACGTCCTGACTTTC.

This clone was counted a few times. The chain has TRBV15 and TRBJ2-7, with 9 bases aligning to TRBD2. Germline-derived CDR1 and CDR2 are LNHNV and YYDKDF (reference sequence). V gave up 3 bases and J gave up 0 bases; unmatched junction bases: 0. The length of the CDR3 is 14 residues. The CDR3 protein is CATSRRGGSYEQYF. The DNA for the CDR3 is TGTGCCACCAGCAGGCGGGGGGGCTCCTACGAGCAGTACTTC. The full variable domain, its missing parts supplied by reference TRBV15 and TRBJ2-7, is DAMVIQNPRYQVTQFGKPVTLSCSQTLNHNVMYWYQQKSSQAPKLLFHYYDKDFNNEADTPDNFQSRRPNTSFCFLDIRSPGLGDTAMYLCATSRRGGSYEQYFGPGTRLTVT.

CDR3 residues: CASSPRAGASYEQYV. The CDR3, as DNA: TGTGCCAGCAGCCCACGGGCAGGGGCCAGCTACGAGCAGTACGTC. V and J are TRBV7-9 and TRBJ2-7; D possibly corresponds to TRBD1 (6 bases). CDR1 is SEHNR and CDR2 is FQNEAQ in the germline V gene (reference sequence). The CDR3 sequence is 15 residues long. V lost 5 bases, J lost 3 bases, and 17 bases lay in between.

V usage is TRBV19 and J usage is TRBJ2-7; 8 positions match TRBD1. Looked up from germline, CDR1 is LNHDA and CDR2 is SQIVND (reference sequence). Trimming took 5 bases from V and 1 from J; bases not matched to a gene: 10. The length of the CDR3 is 16 residues. This CDR3 reads CASSALTGGGSYEQYF. The CDR3 bases are TGTGCCAGTAGTGCCCTCACAGGGGGTGGATCCTACGAGCAGTACTTC.

The table lists this clone with a few counts. The chain carries TRBV28 and TRBJ2-7; either TRBD1 or TRBD2 may fit D (5 bases each). The length of the CDR3 is 12 residues. Per germline, CDR1 MDHEN and CDR2 SYDVKM. V lost 6 bases and J 3 bases, leaving 9 bases between the germline ends. CDR3 in DNA: TGTGCCAGCAGCGCGAGGGGCTACGAGCAGTACGTC. Translating it yields CASSARGYEQYV.

The chain uses TRBV6-4 and TRBJ2-2; 13 bases match TRBD2. Trimming removed 8 bases from V and 0 bases from J; junction bases left unmatched: 9. The CDR3 extends over 18 amino acids. Germline assignment: CDR1 MRHNA and CDR2 SNTAGT. The CDR3 nucleotides read TGTGCCAGCGGCCGACTAGCGGGGGGACTCGCGAACACCGGGGAGCTGTTTTTT. It translates to CASGRLAGGLANTGELFF.

The CDR3 reads CASITDRSTGELFF. The DNA of the CDR3 is TGTGCCAGCATCACGGACAGGAGCACCGGGGAGCTGTTTTTT. The gene calls are TRBV28 and TRBJ2-2; the match to TRBD1 covers 7 bases. From germline, CDR1 is MDHEN and CDR2 SYDVKM. V gave up 7 bases and J gave up 4 bases; unmatched junction bases: 6. The CDR3 is 14 amino acids.

This chain links TRBV5-6 with TRBJ2-7; TRBD2 matches at 7 bases. The trim removed 2 bases at V and 6 bases at J, leaving 8 bases unmatched. Looked up from germline, CDR1 is SGHDT and CDR2 is YYEEEE. This CDR3 region has 14 residues. This chain's CDR3 is CASSLLAGVGEQYV. CDR3 nucleotides: TGTGCCAGCAGCTTACTGGCGGGGGTCGGCGAGCAGTACGTC.

The chain joins TRBV7-3 to TRBJ1-2, with 9 bases matching TRBD1. The germline gives CDR1 SGHTA, CDR2 FQGTGA. The V and J ends lost 5 bases and 6 bases, in that order; junction bases with no gene match: 4. This CDR3 has 13 residues. CDR3 nucleotide sequence: TGTGCCAGCAGCCCGAGACAGGGGGATGGCTACACCTTC. Its protein product is CASSPRQGDGYTF.

This chain connects TRBV11-2 to TRBJ2-7, with 12 nucleotides matching TRBD2. Trimming cost V 4 bases and J 3 bases; bases outside gene matches: 4. Per the germline V gene, CDR1 is SGHAT and CDR2 is FQNNGV. This CDR3 contains 15 residues. The CDR3 protein is CASSSRTSGDYEQYF. The CDR3 DNA follows: TGTGCCAGCAGCTCCAGGACTAGCGGGGACTACGAGCAGTACTTC.

V is TRBV11-2 and J is TRBJ1-2; the D is unclear. Deletions cut 0 bases from V and 4 bases from J, with 12 bases between. The CDR3 spans 15 residues. In germline, CDR1 is SGHAT, CDR2 FQNNGV. DNA for the CDR3: TGTGCCAGCAGCTTAGAAGGGCGTAGTAGCTATGGCTACACCTTC. Its translation: CASSLEGRSSYGYTF. The variable domain in full, with the rest retrieved from reference TRBV11-2 and TRBJ1-2, is EAGVAQSPRYKIIEKRQSVAFWCNPISGHATLYWYQQILGQGPKLLIQFQNNGVVDDSQLPKDRFSAERLKGVDSTLKIQPAKLEDSAVYLCASSLEGRSSYGYTFGSGTRLTVV.